This entry lists 7 T cell receptor beta chains sequenced from one sample in a study of blood T cell repertoires in COVID-19. Data came from immunoSEQ multiplex PCR; TCRdb stores just in-frame clones and leaves some out. Of some 130,000 clones in the sample, roughly 80% are singletons; the top ten hold under 2.5%. Sequenced material: peripheral blood. The receptors come from a man aged 70 or older with acute or convalescent COVID-19.

The chain recombines TRBV10-3 with TRBJ1-6; TRBD1 matches 9 bases. V was clipped by 3 bases and J by 3 bases; unmatched bases: 3. Germline assignment: CDR1 ENHRY and CDR2 SYGVKD. CDR3 length equals 16 residues. CDR3 sequence reads: CAISEGTGFYNSPLHF. Here the CDR3 DNA reads TGTGCCATCAGTGAAGGGACAGGGTTCTATAATTCACCCCTCCACTTT.

This rearrangement joins TRBV13 to TRBJ2-3; 12 nucleotides align to TRBD1. The CDR3 length is 16 residues. Trimming at V came to 5 bases and at J to 5 bases, leaving 8 bases not matched to a gene. Per the germline V gene, CDR1 is PRHDT and CDR2 is FYEKMQ (reference sequence). The CDR3 DNA reads TGTGCCAGCAGCCGCCGGGACAGGGGGCAGTTAGATACGCAGTATTTT. Translating gives CASSRRDRGQLDTQYF.

The chain recombines TRBV7-8 with TRBJ1-6, with TRBD1 as a possible D gene (5 bases). This CDR3 is 15 amino acids long. Trimming removed 1 base at V and 9 bases at J, with 13 bases between. Germline CDR1 and CDR2: SGHVS and FQNEAQ. This CDR3 reads CASSLGQGSLSPLHF. The CDR3 bases are TGTGCCAGCAGCTTAGGGCAGGGATCCCTTTCACCCCTCCACTTT.

The genes are TRBV5-1 and TRBJ1-1; D gene uncertain. V lost 7 bases, J lost 0 bases, and 10 bases lay in between. The CDR3 length is 13 residues. CDR1 is SGHRS, CDR2 YFSETQ, per germline. The CDR3 loop reads CASANNLNTEAFF. The CDR3 bases are TGCGCCAGCGCCAACAACCTGAACACTGAAGCTTTCTTT.

This clone showed up just once. The chain is built from TRBV5-1 and TRBJ1-4; no clear D gene. Trimming shortened V by 4 bases and J by 0 bases, and 10 bases separated the two germline ends. The CDR3 is 15 residues long. Germline assignment: CDR1 SGHRS and CDR2 YFSETQ. CDR3 nucleotides: TGCGCCAGCAGCCCTTCACCGGCAACTAATGAAAAACTGTTTTTT. Translated, it gives CASSPSPATNEKLFF. Together with reference TRBV5-1 and TRBJ1-4, the CDR3 gives the full variable domain: KAGVTQTPRYLIKTRGQQVTLSCSPISGHRSVSWYQQTPGQGLQFLFEYFSETQRNKGNFPGRFSGRQFSNSRSEMNVSTLELGDSALYLCASSPSPATNEKLFFGSGTQLSVL.

This sequence joins TRBV7-2 and TRBJ1-1; D perhaps matches TRBD1 (6 bases). Trimming took 5 bases from V and 1 from J, leaving 20 bases between them. The CDR3 spans 17 residues. Germline V gives CDR1 SGHTA, CDR2 FQGNSA. CDR3 nucleotides: TGTGCCAGCAGCCAGCCCGGGGGGGCCCCCCCGAACACTGAAGCTTTCTTT. Translating gives CASSQPGGAPPNTEAFF.

The rearrangement uses TRBV6-5 and TRBJ1-5, with D tentatively TRBD1 (6 bases). This CDR3 has 14 residues. V lost 8 bases, J lost 1 base, and 12 bases lay in between. Germline CDR1 is MNHEY and CDR2 is SVGAGI. In nucleotides, the CDR3 is TGTGCCAGCCGCACCACAGGGAGCAATCAGCCCCAGCATTTT. This sequence encodes CASRTTGSNQPQHF.